Each of the 19 T cell receptor beta chains below was sequenced from the same sample in a study of vaccination and CD4 T cells after COVID-19. These receptors have no known antigen. Scientists ran DNA taken from cultured CD4+ T cells through the Oncomine TCR Beta short-read assay for sequencing. TCRdb processed the PCR reads anew with MiXCR; each CDR3 protein has one entry. The sample lists thousands of distinct CDR3 sequences; roughly 30% were seen once. Regarding treatment: roughly ten-day PBMC culture with coronavirus spike peptide pools or control peptides (ViraFEST assay). The collection of CD4+ T cells from the unexposed donor took place before the COVID-19 pandemic (2011-2018). The sample consisted of CD4+ T cells from blood, cultured in vitro. These receptors were obtained from a human donor in good health.

The rearrangement uses TRBV14 and TRBJ2-7; D is undetermined. The germline V gene encodes CDR1 SGHDN and CDR2 FVKESK. CDR3 length equals 15 residues. V dropped 4 bases and J dropped 2 bases, with 15 bases sitting between them. The CDR3 sequence is CASSPSGLKTYEQYF. CDR3 DNA: TGTGCCAGCAGCCCCTCGGGCCTTAAGACCTACGAGCAGTACTTC.

V gene TRBV12-3 or TRBV12-4 combines with J gene TRBJ1-6, with D tentatively TRBD1 (5 bases). Deletions cut 1 base from V and 9 bases from J, with 13 bases between. The CDR3 is 15 amino acids. In nucleotides, the CDR3 is TGTGCCAGCAGTTTAGTCCAGGGAAAGGGTTCACCCCTCCACTTT. As protein: CASSLVQGKGSPLHF.

By sample fraction, this clonotype is medium-sized. The rearrangement links TRBV19 to TRBJ1-2; D perhaps matches TRBD1 (6 bases). Germline V lookup: CDR1 LNHDA, CDR2 SQIVND (reference sequence). The CDR3 length is 15 residues. Trimming shortened V by 1 base and J by 9 bases, and 18 bases separated the two germline ends. DNA for the CDR3: TGTGCCAGTAGTATAGCCCAGACCGAGGACAGCCGCTACACCTTC. It encodes CASSIAQTEDSRYTF.

In this sample, this clonotype is medium-sized. The V and J genes are TRBV6-5 and TRBJ1-5, with TRBD1 matching 8 bases. CDR1 and CDR2 (germline): MNHEY, SVGAGI. The junction had 5 bases not matched to a gene; V was cut back by 2 bases and J by 2 bases. The CDR3 covers 16 residues. The CDR3 coding sequence is TGTGCCAGCAGTTACACCAGGGGGCCTGGCAATCAGCCCCAGCATTTT. This sequence encodes CASSYTRGPGNQPQHF.

The V and J genes are TRBV4-1 and TRBJ1-5; 8 nucleotides agree with TRBD1. Unmatched junction bases numbered 11, after V lost 4 bases and J lost 3 bases. The germline CDR1 and CDR2 sequences are MGHRA and YSYEKL. The CDR3 totals 17 residues. Written as DNA, the CDR3 is TGCGCCAGCAGCCCTAGTCAGGACAGGGCCAACAATCAGCCCCAGCATTTT. It is translated as CASSPSQDRANNQPQHF.

This clonotype was recorded a few times. The chain couples TRBV6-4 to TRBJ2-2; the D is unclear. The length of the CDR3 is 13 residues. Trimming left V 0 bases short and J 4 bases short, with 3 bases between. The germline CDR1 and CDR2 sequences are MRHNA and SNTAGT. CDR3 residues: CASSDSSTGELFF. The DNA of the CDR3 is TGTGCCAGCAGTGACTCTAGCACCGGGGAGCTGTTTTTT.

This clonotype was detected only a few times. The chain is built from TRBV2 and TRBJ1-1; 7 bases line up with TRBD1. The trim removed 5 bases at V and 0 bases at J, leaving 3 bases unmatched. Germline CDR1 SNHLY, CDR2 FYNNEI. The CDR3 is 14 amino acids. In nucleotides, the CDR3 is TGTGCCAGCAGTCCCGGGACAGTGAACACTGAAGCTTTCTTT. Protein product: CASSPGTVNTEAFF.

This clonotype was found a few times. The rearrangement links TRBV6-1 to TRBJ1-1; no clear D. The CDR3 is 10 residues long. The V and J ends lost 10 bases and 11 bases respectively, with 14 bases between them. The germline CDR1 and CDR2 sequences are MNHNS and SASEGT. The CDR3 sequence: CAIGPLAAFF. As DNA, the CDR3 is TGTGCCATAGGACCCCTTGCGGCTTTCTTT.

By share, this clonotype ranks as medium-sized. This chain links TRBV19 with TRBJ2-5; D ambiguous. The CDR3 loop spans 14 amino acids. The V gene lost 5 bases and the J gene lost 5 bases, with 15 bases spanning the gap. The V gene's germline CDR1 is LNHDA and CDR2 SQIVND (reference sequence). The CDR3 region is CASSPQPAWETQYF. DNA for the CDR3: TGTGCCAGTAGTCCGCAACCCGCCTGGGAGACCCAGTACTTC.

The chain has TRBV25-1 and TRBJ2-7, with D possibly matching TRBD1 (5 bases). Trimming stripped 0 bases from V and 4 bases from J, with 13 bases between. Germline CDR1 reads MGHDK; CDR2 reads SYGVNS. The CDR3 totals 15 residues. The DNA of the CDR3 is TGTGCCAGCAGTGAATATAGTGCAGGGAATTACGAGCAGTACTTC. It yields the protein CASSEYSAGNYEQYF.

The chain joins TRBV7-2 to TRBJ1-2; a weak D match, TRBD1 (5 bases). Trimming took off 8 bases at V and 4 bases at J, with 14 bases between the two ends. This CDR3 has 13 amino acids. CDR1 SGHTA and CDR2 FQGNSA come from the germline V gene. The CDR3 is CASASGVFYGYTF. The CDR3 coding sequence is TGTGCCAGCGCGTCGGGGGTTTTCTATGGCTACACCTTC.

In this sample, this clonotype turned up a few times. The chain links TRBV27 to TRBJ2-3; no definite D call. This CDR3 spans 16 amino acids. Germline CDR1 and CDR2: MNHEY and SMNVEV (reference sequence). The V end was cut by 7 bases, the J end by 0 bases, with 17 bases between. CDR3 residues: CASNPIGVLSTDTQYF. The CDR3 coding sequence is TGTGCCAGCAACCCCATCGGAGTGCTGAGCACAGATACGCAGTATTTT.

This clonotype was seen once. The genes are TRBV20-1 and TRBJ1-2, with a weak D call TRBD1 (5 bases). Germline V gene sequence: CDR1 DFQATT, CDR2 SNEGSKA (reference sequence). The V end lost 3 bases, the J end lost 5 bases, and 19 bases lay between the germline ends. The CDR3 contains 15 residues. In nucleotides, the CDR3 is TGCAGTGCTAGTCGGCAGGGCCCCCCCCCTTATGGCTACACCTTC. Translating it yields CSASRQGPPPYGYTF.

The chain is built from TRBV20-1 and TRBJ2-3, with D hard to call. Trimming cost V 1 base and J 2 bases, with 10 bases left between them. Germline loops: CDR1 DFQATT, CDR2 SNEGSKA (reference sequence). This CDR3 spans 14 amino acids. The DNA for the CDR3 is TGCAGTGCTAGAGTCGGCATTAACACAGATACGCAGTATTTT. It translates to CSARVGINTDTQYF.

J is TRBJ1-1 and V is TRBV6-1; D gene unclear. Germline CDR1 is MNHNS and CDR2 is SASEGT. The CDR3 runs 11 residues. V shed 10 bases and J shed 6 bases, with 12 bases lying between them. CDR3: CANPHGPEAFF. DNA for the CDR3: TGTGCCAACCCCCATGGTCCTGAAGCTTTCTTT.

V gene TRBV29-1 combines with J gene TRBJ1-1, with D unresolved. The CDR3 is 12 amino acids. Trimming took 7 bases from V and 5 from J, leaving 14 bases between them. CDR1 is SQVTM, CDR2 ANQGSEA, per germline. CDR3 nucleotides: TGCAGCGCGGGCTTTTCCCTTACTGAAGCTTTCTTT. Protein sequence: CSAGFSLTEAFF.

The chain links TRBV12-3 or TRBV12-4 to TRBJ1-6, with a tentative D call TRBD1 (5 bases). V shed 3 bases and J shed 7 bases, with 10 bases lying between them. CDR3 size: 14 residues. In DNA form, the CDR3 reads TGTGCCAGCAGTTTGGGGGGGAACAATTCACCCCTCCACTTT. This sequence encodes CASSLGGNNSPLHF.

In its sample, this clonotype is large (0.1 to 1%). The chain has TRBV27 and TRBJ1-2, with no clear D. V gave up 3 bases and J gave up 2 bases, with 4 bases separating them. Germline CDR1 is MNHEY and CDR2 is SMNVEV (reference sequence). The CDR3 consists of 12 residues. The CDR3, as DNA: TGTGCCAGCAGTTTTTCGAACTATGGCTACACCTTC. It translates to CASSFSNYGYTF.

V usage is TRBV24-1 and J usage is TRBJ2-5, with D possibly TRBD1 on 6 matching bases. Looked up from germline, CDR1 is KGHDR and CDR2 is SFDVKD. This CDR3 is built from 17 residues. V lost 2 bases to trimming and J lost 2 bases, with 17 bases between them. This CDR3 reads CATSDYRDTHRQETQYF. The CDR3 coding sequence is TGTGCCACCAGTGATTACCGGGACACACATAGACAAGAGACCCAGTACTTC.